This T cell receptor (beta chain) came from a study of cytotoxic CD8 clonotypes in ibrutinib-treated CLL. Broader study findings: Public clonotypes proved infrequent, and on treatment they shrank or remained steady.

On this clone: Its antigen is not identified.

The germline V gene encodes CDR1 MNHEY and CDR2 SMNVEV (reference sequence). The CDR3 has 15 amino acids. V lost 3 bases to trimming and J lost 3 bases, with 12 bases between them. Profiling relied on immunoSEQ multiplex PCR, and the TCRdb table lists in-frame clones only, not all of them. The profile shows more than 140,000 clones, approximately 75% of them singletons. The sequencing here drew on PBMCs, taken after 12 months of ibrutinib treatment. This receptor was identified in a human donor with chronic lymphocytic leukemia. The V gene is TRBV27, the J gene TRBJ1-3; no clear D gene. CDR3 sequence (DNA): TGTGCCAGCAGTTTTCAATCGGGTGTTGGAAACACCATATATTTT. Residues: CASSFQSGVGNTIYF.